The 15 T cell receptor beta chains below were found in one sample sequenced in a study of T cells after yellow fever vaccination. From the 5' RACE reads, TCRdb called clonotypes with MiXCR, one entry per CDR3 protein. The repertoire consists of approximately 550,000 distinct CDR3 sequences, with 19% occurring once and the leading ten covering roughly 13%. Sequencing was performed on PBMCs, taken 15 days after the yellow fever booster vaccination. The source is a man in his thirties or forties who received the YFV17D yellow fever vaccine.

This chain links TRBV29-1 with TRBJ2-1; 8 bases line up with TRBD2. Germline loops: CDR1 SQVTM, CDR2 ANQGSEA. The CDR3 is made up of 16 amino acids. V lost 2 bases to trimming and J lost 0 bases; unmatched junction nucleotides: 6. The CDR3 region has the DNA TGCAGCGTTGAATGGGTAGCGGGACTCTCCTACAATGAGCAGTTCTTC. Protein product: CSVEWVAGLSYNEQFF.

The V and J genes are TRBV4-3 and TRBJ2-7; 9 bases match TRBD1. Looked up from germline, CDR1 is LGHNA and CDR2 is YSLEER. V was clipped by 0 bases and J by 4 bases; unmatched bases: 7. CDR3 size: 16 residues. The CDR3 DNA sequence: TGCGCCAGCAGCCAAGATTGGGGACAGGGCTTGTACGAGCAGTACTTC. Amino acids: CASSQDWGQGLYEQYF.

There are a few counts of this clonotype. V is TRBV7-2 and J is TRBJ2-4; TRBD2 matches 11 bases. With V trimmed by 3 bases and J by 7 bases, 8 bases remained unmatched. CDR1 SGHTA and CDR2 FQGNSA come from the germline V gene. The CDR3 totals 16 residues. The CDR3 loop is CASSFSGRAGRNIQYF. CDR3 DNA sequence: TGTGCCAGCAGCTTTAGCGGGAGGGCCGGGCGGAACATTCAGTACTTC.

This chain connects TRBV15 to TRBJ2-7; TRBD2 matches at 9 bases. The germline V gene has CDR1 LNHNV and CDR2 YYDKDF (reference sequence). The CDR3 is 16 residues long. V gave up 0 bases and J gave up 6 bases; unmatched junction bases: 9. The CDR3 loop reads CATSRDYRGRAPEQYF. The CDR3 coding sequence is TGTGCCACCAGCAGAGATTACCGCGGGAGGGCCCCCGAGCAGTACTTC.

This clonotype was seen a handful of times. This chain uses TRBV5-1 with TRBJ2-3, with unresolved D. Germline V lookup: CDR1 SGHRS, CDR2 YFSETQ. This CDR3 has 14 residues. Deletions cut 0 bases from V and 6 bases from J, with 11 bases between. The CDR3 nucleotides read TGCGCCAGCAGCTTGGTCGGTCTCGGGGATACGCAGTATTTT. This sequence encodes CASSLVGLGDTQYF.

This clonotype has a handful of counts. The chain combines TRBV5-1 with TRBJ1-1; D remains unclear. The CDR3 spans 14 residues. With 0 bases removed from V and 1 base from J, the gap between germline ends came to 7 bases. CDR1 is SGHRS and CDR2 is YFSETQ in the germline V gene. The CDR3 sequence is CASSLEVSNTEAFF. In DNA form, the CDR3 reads TGCGCCAGCAGCTTGGAGGTTTCGAACACTGAAGCTTTCTTT. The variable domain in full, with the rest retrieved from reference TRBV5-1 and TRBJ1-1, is KAGVTQTPRYLIKTRGQQVTLSCSPISGHRSVSWYQQTPGQGLQFLFEYFSETQRNKGNFPGRFSGRQFSNSRSEMNVSTLELGDSALYLCASSLEVSNTEAFFGQGTRLTVV.

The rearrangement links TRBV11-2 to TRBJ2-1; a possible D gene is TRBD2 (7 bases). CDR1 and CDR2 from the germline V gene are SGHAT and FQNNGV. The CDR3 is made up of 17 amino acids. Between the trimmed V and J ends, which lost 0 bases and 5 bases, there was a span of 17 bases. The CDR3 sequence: CASSLDGGPNNHNEQFF. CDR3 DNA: TGTGCCAGCAGCTTAGACGGGGGGCCCAACAACCACAATGAGCAGTTCTTC.

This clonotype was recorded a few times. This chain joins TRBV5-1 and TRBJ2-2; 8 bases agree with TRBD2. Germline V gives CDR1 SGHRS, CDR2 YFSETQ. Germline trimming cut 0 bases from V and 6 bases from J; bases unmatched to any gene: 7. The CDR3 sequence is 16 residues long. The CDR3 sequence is CASSLVPGGPSGELFF. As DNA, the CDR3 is TGCGCCAGCAGCTTGGTTCCGGGAGGGCCCTCCGGGGAGCTGTTTTTT.

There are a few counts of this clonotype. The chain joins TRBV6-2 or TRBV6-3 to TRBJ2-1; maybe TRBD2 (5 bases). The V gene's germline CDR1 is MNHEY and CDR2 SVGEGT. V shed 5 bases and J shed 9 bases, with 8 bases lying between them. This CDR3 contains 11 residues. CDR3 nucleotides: TGTGCCAGCAGTATCCGGGGTGAGCAGTTCTTC. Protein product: CASSIRGEQFF.

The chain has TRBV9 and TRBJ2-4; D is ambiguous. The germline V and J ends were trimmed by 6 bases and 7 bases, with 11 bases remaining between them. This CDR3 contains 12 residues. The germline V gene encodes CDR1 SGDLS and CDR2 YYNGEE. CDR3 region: CASMVQGNIQYF. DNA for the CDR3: TGTGCCAGCATGGTCCAAGGGAACATTCAGTACTTC.

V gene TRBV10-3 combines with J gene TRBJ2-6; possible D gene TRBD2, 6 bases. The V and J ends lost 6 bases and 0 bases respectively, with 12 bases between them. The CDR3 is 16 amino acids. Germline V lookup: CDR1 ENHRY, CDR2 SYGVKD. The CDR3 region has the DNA TGTGCCATCAGCCCAGGCGGGACCTCTGGGGCCAACGTCCTGACTTTC. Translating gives CAISPGGTSGANVLTF.

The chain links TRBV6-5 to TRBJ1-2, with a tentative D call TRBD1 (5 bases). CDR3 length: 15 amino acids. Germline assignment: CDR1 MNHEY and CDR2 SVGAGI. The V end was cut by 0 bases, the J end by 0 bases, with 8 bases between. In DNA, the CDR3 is TGTGCCAGCAGTTACTCGAGACAGACTAACTATGGCTACACCTTC. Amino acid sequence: CASSYSRQTNYGYTF.

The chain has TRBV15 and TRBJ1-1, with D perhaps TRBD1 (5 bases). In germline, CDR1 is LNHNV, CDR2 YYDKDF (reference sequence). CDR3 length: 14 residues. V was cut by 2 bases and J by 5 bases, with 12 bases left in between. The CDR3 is CATSRRGSGTEAFF. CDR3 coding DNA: TGTGCCACCAGCAGACGGGGGTCGGGGACTGAAGCTTTCTTT.

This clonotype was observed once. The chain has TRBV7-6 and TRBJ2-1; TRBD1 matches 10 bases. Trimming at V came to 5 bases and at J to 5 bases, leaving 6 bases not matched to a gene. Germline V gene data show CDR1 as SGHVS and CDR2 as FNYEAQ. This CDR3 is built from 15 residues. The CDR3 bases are TGTGCCAGCAGCGACGGGACAGGGGCGGACAATGAGCAGTTCTTC. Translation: CASSDGTGADNEQFF.

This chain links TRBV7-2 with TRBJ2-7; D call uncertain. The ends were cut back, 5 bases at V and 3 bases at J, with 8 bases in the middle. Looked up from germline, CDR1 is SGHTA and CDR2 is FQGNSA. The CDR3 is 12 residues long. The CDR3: CASSPSRYEQYF. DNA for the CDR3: TGTGCCAGCAGCCCATCCCGCTACGAGCAGTACTTC.